These 20 T cell receptor beta chains were sequenced from one sample in a study of circulating and synovial CD4+ cells in juvenile arthritis. The assay was immunoSEQ multiplex PCR, and TCRdb's table has in-frame clones only and misses some. Of around 32,000 clones in the sample, over 85% are singletons; the top ten hold about 3.1%. Input material: CD4+ T cells from blood. The source of these receptors is a human donor with juvenile idiopathic arthritis.

This clone was counted a single time. The gene calls are TRBV11-2 and TRBJ2-1, with D unresolved. With 4 bases removed from V and 0 bases from J, the gap between germline ends came to 13 bases. From germline, CDR1 is SGHAT and CDR2 FQNNGV. The CDR3 has 16 residues. CDR3 nucleotides: TGTGCCAGCAGCTCGACACCATTTAGCTCCTACAATGAGCAGTTCTTC. Amino acid sequence: CASSSTPFSSYNEQFF.

In DNA, the CDR3 is TGTGCCAGCAGTCAGTCCTCTGAAAAACTGTTTTTT. As protein: CASSQSSEKLFF. The chain links TRBV11-2 to TRBJ1-4, with no clear D. Germline CDR1 and CDR2: SGHAT and FQNNGV. The V gene lost 6 bases and the J gene lost 7 bases, with 9 bases spanning the gap. The CDR3 totals 12 residues.

About this clone: This specimen includes other DNA sequences encoding the same CDR3. The rearrangement uses TRBV9 and TRBJ2-3, with D possibly TRBD2 on 5 matching bases. Germline V gene sequence: CDR1 SGDLS, CDR2 YYNGEE. Trimming took 1 base from V and 2 from J, leaving 11 bases between them. The CDR3 totals 15 residues. The CDR3 is CASSVSGSPTDTQYF. The CDR3 DNA reads as TGTGCCAGCAGCGTATCTGGGAGCCCCACAGATACGCAGTATTTT. The full variable domain, rest sourced from reference TRBV9 and TRBJ2-3, is DSGVTQTPKHLITATGQRVTLRCSPRSGDLSVYWYQQSLDQGLQFLIQYYNGEERAKGNILERFSAQQFPDLHSELNLSSLELGDSALYFCASSVSGSPTDTQYFGPGTRLTVL.

The V call is TRBV2, the J call TRBJ2-3, with 8 bases that match TRBD1. Germline V gives CDR1 SNHLY, CDR2 FYNNEI. The CDR3 consists of 14 residues. V dropped 5 bases and J dropped 1; count of bases not matched to a gene: 2. CDR3: CASSNRGGTDTQYF. For the CDR3, the DNA is TGTGCCAGCAGTAACAGGGGGGGCACAGATACGCAGTATTTT.

The table lists this clone with a few counts. The chain uses TRBV2 and TRBJ1-4, with 7 bases matching TRBD1. The CDR3 runs to 15 residues. From germline, CDR1 is SNHLY and CDR2 FYNNEI. J gave up 4 bases and V 6 bases, and 8 bases lay outside the gene matches. DNA of the CDR3: TGTGCCAGCAGACGAGGGACAGCGGTTAATGAAAAACTGTTTTTT. It is translated as CASRRGTAVNEKLFF.

This clone was recorded once. The gene calls are TRBV19 and TRBJ2-5; a possible D gene is TRBD1 (6 bases). The CDR3 runs to 15 residues. Trimming pared 1 base from V and 6 bases from J, leaving 15 bases between. Germline values: CDR1 LNHDA, CDR2 SQIVND (reference sequence). In DNA, the CDR3 is TGTGCCAGTAGTATAGTAGGCAGGGGAATGAAGACCCAGTACTTC. Amino acids: CASSIVGRGMKTQYF.

Here the CDR3 DNA reads TGTGCCAGCAGCCTCCGAACAGGGGGGATCTACAATGAGCAGTTCTTC. It translates to CASSLRTGGIYNEQFF. This chain joins TRBV11-3 and TRBJ2-1; 8 positions agree with TRBD1. Germline CDR1 is SGHNT and CDR2 is YENEEA. This CDR3 is 16 amino acids long. V was pared by 5 bases and J by 3 bases, with 9 bases of the junction left unmatched.

The gene calls are TRBV27 and TRBJ1-1, with D tentatively TRBD1 (6 bases). This CDR3 is 15 amino acids long. Looked up from germline, CDR1 is MNHEY and CDR2 is SMNVEV (reference sequence). V was clipped by 0 bases and J by 0 bases, with 8 bases between them. This CDR3 reads CASSLSAGVNTEAFF. The CDR3 DNA follows: TGTGCCAGCAGTTTATCGGCAGGGGTGAACACTGAAGCTTTCTTT.

This chain links TRBV10-2 with TRBJ1-5, with D tentatively TRBD1 (6 bases). Germline loops: CDR1 WSHSY, CDR2 SAAADI. This CDR3 has 14 residues. V dropped 8 bases and J dropped 5 bases, with 16 bases sitting between them. This CDR3 reads CASFRPGHDQPQHF. The CDR3 DNA sequence: TGCGCCAGCTTTCGGCCGGGACACGATCAGCCCCAGCATTTT.

V is TRBV4-1 and J is TRBJ2-2; a weak D match, TRBD1 (5 bases). V lost 8 bases and J lost 1, with 14 bases in between. The CDR3 totals 15 residues. CDR1 and CDR2 from the germline V gene are MGHRA and YSYEKL. The CDR3 coding sequence is TGCGCCAGCGGGGTCCAGGGTTTGAACACCGGGGAGCTGTTTTTT. Protein: CASGVQGLNTGELFF.

CDR3 DNA: TGTGCCAGCAGTGCCGGGACTAACTATGGCTACACCTTC. As protein: CASSAGTNYGYTF. The rearrangement joins TRBV28 to TRBJ1-2; unclear D gene. V lost 5 bases and J lost 0, with 7 bases in between. CDR1 is MDHEN, CDR2 SYDVKM, per germline. The CDR3 extends over 13 amino acids.

V gene TRBV2 combines with J gene TRBJ1-4; D is possibly TRBD1 (6 bases). Germline CDR1 SNHLY, CDR2 FYNNEI. The CDR3 covers 18 residues. Deletions cut 5 bases from V and 5 bases from J, with 24 bases between. CDR3 loop: CASSLGQFPALANEKLFF. In nucleotides, the CDR3 is TGTGCCAGCAGTCTAGGACAGTTTCCGGCGCTTGCGAATGAAAAACTGTTTTTT.

The J gene is TRBJ2-7, the V gene TRBV14; 7 bases match TRBD2. V lost 2 bases, J lost 0 bases, and 4 bases stayed unmatched. The CDR3 consists of 15 residues. Looked up from germline, CDR1 is SGHDN and CDR2 is FVKESK. CDR3 sequence reads: CASSQPERGSYEQYF. CDR3 coding DNA: TGTGCCAGCAGCCAACCTGAGCGGGGCTCCTACGAGCAGTACTTC.

The chain links TRBV7-9 to TRBJ2-1, with TRBD2 matching 14 bases. Germline lookup yields CDR1 SEHNR and CDR2 FQNEAQ (reference sequence). This CDR3 is built from 18 residues. With V trimmed by 6 bases and J by 0 bases, 7 bases remained unmatched. The CDR3 region has the DNA TGTGCCAGCAGATCCGGGACTAGCGGGAGCCACTCCTACAATGAGCAGTTCTTC. Protein product: CASRSGTSGSHSYNEQFF. The full variable domain, in which reference TRBV7-9 and TRBJ2-1 provide the parts outside the CDR3, is DTGVSQNPRHKITKRGQNVTFRCDPISEHNRLYWYRQTLGQGPEFLTYFQNEAQLEKSRLLSDRFSAERPKGSFSTLEIQRTEQGDSAMYLCASRSGTSGSHSYNEQFFGPGTRLTVL.

The chain combines TRBV4-2 with TRBJ2-2, with D possibly being TRBD1 (5 bases). Germline values: CDR1 LGHNA, CDR2 YNFKEQ. V lost 1 base to trimming and J lost 3 bases, with 9 bases between them. This CDR3 has 15 residues. CDR3 sequence reads: CASSQVGLDTGELFF. As DNA, the CDR3 is TGTGCCAGCAGCCAAGTGGGGCTTGACACCGGGGAGCTGTTTTTT.

The CDR3 bases are TGTGCCAGCAGCTCGTTCAGACAGGGGTCCTACAATGAGCAGTTCTTC. This codes for CASSSFRQGSYNEQFF. The J gene is TRBJ2-1, the V gene TRBV7-2, with 8 positions matching TRBD1. This CDR3 region has 16 residues. The germline V gene encodes CDR1 SGHTA and CDR2 FQGNSA. Unmatched junction bases numbered 6, after V lost 4 bases and J lost 1 base. Using reference TRBV7-2 and TRBJ2-1 for the parts outside the CDR3, the full variable domain is GAGVSQSPSNKVTEKGKDVELRCDPISGHTALYWYRQSLGQGLEFLIYFQGNSAPDKSGLPSDRFSAERTGGSVSTLTIQRTQQEDSAVYLCASSSFRQGSYNEQFFGPGTRLTVL.

The rearrangement links TRBV5-1 to TRBJ2-5; 9 bases line up with TRBD2. This CDR3 spans 15 amino acids. With 0 bases clipped from V and 5 bases from J, the junction kept 5 bases outside the gene matches. CDR1 is SGHRS, CDR2 YFSETQ, per germline. CDR3 nucleotides: TGCGCCAGCAGCTTGGTTAGCGGGAGTGAGGAGACCCAGTACTTC. Amino acid sequence: CASSLVSGSEETQYF. Complete variable domain (other parts from reference TRBV5-1 and TRBJ2-5): KAGVTQTPRYLIKTRGQQVTLSCSPISGHRSVSWYQQTPGQGLQFLFEYFSETQRNKGNFPGRFSGRQFSNSRSEMNVSTLELGDSALYLCASSLVSGSEETQYFGPGTRLLVL.

The chain couples TRBV11-2 to TRBJ2-7, with TRBD2 identical over 10 bases. The CDR3 is made up of 15 amino acids. With 3 bases clipped from V and 4 bases from J, the junction kept 6 bases outside the gene matches. Germline V gene sequence: CDR1 SGHAT, CDR2 FQNNGV. The CDR3 reads CASSLAPTSGYEQYF. CDR3 coding DNA: TGTGCCAGCAGCTTGGCTCCGACTAGCGGGTACGAGCAGTACTTC.

V and J are TRBV5-1 and TRBJ2-2; 14 bases map to TRBD2. The J segment lost 5 bases and the V segment lost 7 bases, leaving 7 bases of the junction unmatched. The CDR3 is 16 residues long. Germline loops: CDR1 SGHRS, CDR2 YFSETQ. The CDR3 region has the DNA TGCGCCAGCCGGGGACTAGCGGGAGTTGAAACCGGGGAGCTGTTTTTT. It is translated as CASRGLAGVETGELFF.

The chain carries TRBV23-1 and TRBJ2-6, with 8 bases fitting TRBD2. Being an ORF, TRBV23-1 has a function that is uncertain. The CDR3 totals 17 residues. After removal of 3 bases from V and 0 bases from J, the junction contained 4 bases not matched to a gene. CDR3 DNA: TGCGCCAGCAGTCACGCGGGGGGCGCCTCTGGGGCCAACGTCCTGACTTTC. Encoded protein: CASSHAGGASGANVLTF.